Each of the 24 T cell receptor beta chains below was sequenced from the same sample in a study of cytomegalovirus exposure and HLA in healthy donors. In the PCR, 60 Vbeta and 13 Jbeta primers were used. This table comes from immunoSEQ multiplex PCR, and its TCRdb copy is limited to in-frame clones, with some not included. The sample shows fewer than 120,000 clones, 65% to 80% of them seen only once. Sequencing was done on a sample of PBMCs. The receptor source for this set is a man younger than 40 in good health and CMV-seropositive.

This chain uses TRBV27 with TRBJ1-2; D not resolved. Germline CDR1 and CDR2: MNHEY and SMNVEV (reference sequence). The CDR3 consists of 14 residues. V dropped 4 bases and J dropped 2 bases, with 11 bases sitting between them. In DNA form, the CDR3 reads TGTGCCAGCAGTTCACAGAGTCAGAACTATGGCTACACCTTC. Its translation: CASSSQSQNYGYTF.

This clone was seen more than once but under ten times. V usage is TRBV11-2 and J usage is TRBJ2-7, with D possibly matching TRBD1 (5 bases). The germline V gene encodes CDR1 SGHAT and CDR2 FQNNGV. The CDR3 runs 14 residues. Trimming stripped 5 bases from V and 7 bases from J, with 18 bases between. In DNA, the CDR3 is TGTGCCAGCAGCCTCAATCAGGGAATAGAGGAGCAGTACTTC. It codes for CASSLNQGIEEQYF.

The V and J genes are TRBV2 and TRBJ2-3, with 9 bases lining up with TRBD1. CDR1 SNHLY and CDR2 FYNNEI come from the germline V gene. J gave up 5 bases and V 5 bases, and 5 bases lay outside the gene matches. This CDR3 is built from 14 residues. The CDR3 DNA is TGTGCCAGCAGTAGGGACAGGGAAGTAGATACGCAGTATTTT. It translates to CASSRDREVDTQYF.

The rearrangement joins TRBV30 to TRBJ1-2, with D possibly matching TRBD1 (6 bases). The germline V gene encodes CDR1 GTSNPN and CDR2 SVGIG (reference sequence). The CDR3 is 15 amino acids. V shed 4 bases and J shed 1 base, with 16 bases lying between them. For the CDR3, the DNA is TGTGCCTGGACCGAAATGACAGGAGATAACTATGGCTACACCTTC. This codes for CAWTEMTGDNYGYTF.

This clone was detected only a few times. The V and J genes are TRBV19 and TRBJ1-4, with D possibly TRBD1 on 6 matching bases. This CDR3 contains 15 residues. CDR1 and CDR2 (germline): LNHDA, SQIVND (reference sequence). Trimming removed 5 bases at V and 4 bases at J, with 14 bases between. The CDR3 coding sequence is TGTGCCAGTAGTCCATGGACAGTACTTAATGAAAAACTGTTTTTT. Amino acids: CASSPWTVLNEKLFF.

The chain carries TRBV7-6 and TRBJ2-7; 13 bases line up with TRBD2. The CDR3 has 15 residues. V lost 5 bases and J lost 3; bases outside the gene matches: 4. Per germline, CDR1 SGHVS and CDR2 FNYEAQ. This CDR3 is CASSPRLAGGYEQYF. CDR3 coding DNA: TGTGCCAGCAGCCCCCGACTAGCGGGGGGCTACGAGCAGTACTTC.

The chain recombines TRBV7-3 with TRBJ2-3, with 9 bases lining up with TRBD1. Germline lookup yields CDR1 SGHTA and CDR2 FQGTGA. CDR3 length equals 15 residues. Unmatched junction bases numbered 4, after V lost 3 bases and J lost 3 bases. CDR3 residues: CASSFGTGITDTQYF. CDR3 DNA sequence: TGTGCCAGCAGCTTTGGGACAGGGATAACAGATACGCAGTATTTT.

V and J are TRBV6-1 and TRBJ2-5; tentatively, D is TRBD1 (5 bases). CDR1 is MNHNS and CDR2 is SASEGT in the germline V gene. This CDR3 comprises 15 residues. Trimming removed 1 base from V and 5 bases from J, with 14 bases in between. The CDR3 region is CASSEGSAGSETQYF. In DNA, the CDR3 is TGTGCCAGCAGTGAAGGTTCTGCAGGGTCGGAGACCCAGTACTTC.

The rearrangement uses TRBV18 and TRBJ2-7; 12 bases line up with TRBD2. This CDR3 contains 16 residues. Germline CDR1 reads KGHSH; CDR2 reads LQKENI. With 1 base clipped from V and 0 bases from J, the junction kept 1 base outside the gene matches. CDR3 coding DNA: TGTGCCAGCTCACCACGACTAGCGGGGGACTCCTACGAGCAGTACTTC. It is translated as CASSPRLAGDSYEQYF.

The rearrangement uses TRBV18 and TRBJ2-5; TRBD1 agrees at 10 bases. Per germline, CDR1 KGHSH and CDR2 LQKENI. The V and J ends lost 5 bases and 5 bases, in that order; junction bases with no gene match: 5. This CDR3 comprises 14 residues. The CDR3 DNA sequence: TGTGCCAGCTCATCGGGGACAGGGGCGGAGACCCAGTACTTC. Translated, it gives CASSSGTGAETQYF.

This clone was seen only a few times. The chain employs TRBV18 and TRBJ2-7; the match to TRBD1 covers 10 bases. CDR3 length: 14 amino acids. Germline trimming cut 6 bases from V and 2 bases from J; bases unmatched to any gene: 4. The germline V gene has CDR1 KGHSH and CDR2 LQKENI. DNA for the CDR3: TGTGCCAGCTCTAGGGACAGGGGTACCTACGAGCAGTACTTC. It codes for CASSRDRGTYEQYF.

This clone turned up a few times. The V and J genes are TRBV6-1 and TRBJ1-6, with TRBD1 matching 9 bases. The J segment lost 5 bases and the V segment lost 8 bases, leaving 7 bases of the junction unmatched. CDR3 length: 15 amino acids. Germline V gene data show CDR1 as MNHNS and CDR2 as SASEGT. The CDR3 region has the DNA TGTGCCAGCCAAACAGGGGGCGCGGATAATTCACCCCTCCACTTT. Protein sequence: CASQTGGADNSPLHF.

J is TRBJ2-5 and V is TRBV7-2, with 7 bases aligning to TRBD1. The junction had 5 bases not matched to a gene; V was cut back by 1 base and J by 0 bases. The CDR3 totals 16 residues. The germline V gene has CDR1 SGHTA and CDR2 FQGNSA. The CDR3 DNA is TGTGCCAGCAGCTTAGAAGGGGGCGACTACCAAGAGACCCAGTACTTC. This gives the protein CASSLEGGDYQETQYF.

The chain carries TRBV5-1 and TRBJ2-1; D possibly corresponds to TRBD2 (6 bases). In germline, CDR1 is SGHRS, CDR2 YFSETQ. The CDR3 covers 14 residues. V lost 4 bases and J 5 bases, leaving 13 bases between the germline ends. DNA for the CDR3: TGCGCCAGCAGCGTACGCGGGGAGAACAATGAGCAGTTCTTC. Amino acid sequence: CASSVRGENNEQFF.

The chain employs TRBV5-4 and TRBJ2-5, with TRBD2 matching 8 bases. Unmatched junction bases numbered 13, after V lost 4 bases and J lost 5 bases. The CDR3 consists of 16 residues. Germline lookup yields CDR1 SGHNT and CDR2 YYREEE (reference sequence). CDR3: CASSPGLAVGRETQYF. CDR3 in DNA: TGTGCCAGCAGCCCTGGACTAGCAGTCGGGCGGGAGACCCAGTACTTC.

This chain links TRBV11-3 with TRBJ2-1; D is possibly TRBD2 (5 bases). Trimming took 4 bases from V and 10 from J, leaving 11 bases between them. Germline lookup yields CDR1 SGHNT and CDR2 YENEEA. There are 12 residues in the CDR3. The CDR3 coding sequence is TGTGCCAGCAGCTCAGATTCGGGGGAGCAGTTCTTC. Encoded protein: CASSSDSGEQFF.

V usage is TRBV20-1 and J usage is TRBJ2-1; maybe TRBD2 (5 bases). Trimming took 6 bases from V and 4 from J, leaving 7 bases between them. CDR1 is DFQATT, CDR2 SNEGSKA, per germline (reference sequence). CDR3 length equals 11 residues. CDR3 in DNA: TGCAGTGCCTCGGGGTACAATGAGCAGTTCTTC. As protein: CSASGYNEQFF.

The gene calls are TRBV7-8 and TRBJ1-1; D is possibly TRBD1 (6 bases). The germline V and J ends were trimmed by 5 bases and 7 bases, with 20 bases remaining between them. Germline V gene lookup returns CDR1 SGHVS and CDR2 FQNEAQ. This CDR3 region has 15 residues. CDR3 sequence: CASSPGSIQGREAFF. CDR3 DNA sequence: TGTGCCAGCAGCCCGGGGTCGATCCAGGGGCGTGAAGCTTTCTTT.

This clone has at least ten counts. This chain connects TRBV6-6 to TRBJ2-7; 11 bases are a match to TRBD2. Trimming cost V 6 bases and J 1 base; bases outside gene matches: 8. This CDR3 has 16 residues. In germline, CDR1 is MNHNY, CDR2 SVGAGI (reference sequence). The CDR3 is CASRPSTSGESYEQYF. The CDR3, as DNA: TGTGCCAGCAGACCCTCGACTAGCGGGGAGTCCTACGAGCAGTACTTC.

This chain joins TRBV5-6 and TRBJ2-5, with 8 bases identical to TRBD2. Trimming cost V 5 bases and J 1 base; bases outside gene matches: 10. There are 16 residues in the CDR3. From germline, CDR1 is SGHDT and CDR2 YYEEEE. CDR3 coding DNA: TGTGCCAGCAGATTTAGAGGGCGGGGGGTCCAAGAGACCCAGTACTTC. This codes for CASRFRGRGVQETQYF.

The J gene is TRBJ2-5, the V gene TRBV7-9, with D possibly being TRBD1 (6 bases). The J call may be in error: the DNA end matches TRBJ2-7 better. CDR3 length: 15 amino acids. Germline-derived CDR1 and CDR2 are SEHNR and FQNEAQ (reference sequence). The CDR3 region has the DNA TGTGCCAGCAGCGCAACAGGGAGAGGTAGCAACGAGCAGTACTTC. Translating gives CASSATGRGSNEQYF.

This clone was seen a single time. The rearrangement uses TRBV12-5 and TRBJ2-7; TRBD2 is a possible D gene (5 bases). The CDR3 extends over 14 amino acids. V lost 7 bases, J lost 5 bases, and 18 bases lay in between. Germline CDR1 LGHNT, CDR2 FRNRAP. CDR3 protein: CASADPGSAHEQYF. CDR3 in DNA: TGTGCTAGTGCCGACCCGGGAAGCGCCCACGAGCAGTACTTC.

This clone was detected once. V gene TRBV6-1 combines with J gene TRBJ2-7; 9 bases are a match to TRBD2. V gave up 0 bases and J gave up 3 bases; unmatched junction bases: 6. CDR1 and CDR2 (germline): MNHNS, SASEGT. The length of the CDR3 is 16 residues. The CDR3 DNA sequence: TGTGCCAGCAGTGAAGCCGCGCTAGCGGGGTTCTACGAGCAGTACTTC. Translation: CASSEAALAGFYEQYF.

V gene TRBV7-2 combines with J gene TRBJ2-7; D might be TRBD1 (5 bases). CDR3 length: 14 amino acids. The ends were cut back, 5 bases at V and 1 base at J, with 12 bases in the middle. Germline V gene sequence: CDR1 SGHTA, CDR2 FQGNSA. The CDR3 loop is CASSVDRRSYEQYF. CDR3 coding DNA: TGTGCCAGCAGCGTTGACAGAAGATCCTACGAGCAGTACTTC.